A single sample gave rise to the 9 T cell receptor beta chains below, sequenced in a study of cytomegalovirus exposure and HLA in healthy donors (TCRdb year 2017). Receptor amplification or capture employed the immunoSEQ multiplex PCR assay. A mixture of 60 forward primers for TCR Vbeta segments and 13 reverse primers for TCR Jbeta segments was used in the multiplex PCR. Imported from immuneACCESS, the table was reduced by TCRdb to in-frame sequences with V and J called. These copies leave out some clones; in studies compared against another copy, an unresolved V gene accounts for under half, and the cause of the remainder is not known. The sample table contains under 150,000 clones; only one count was recorded for 65% to 85% of them. The ten largest clones capture less than 2% of the sample. Sequenced input: PBMCs. The receptors stem from a middle-aged woman in good health and CMV-seronegative.

The chain has TRBV6-5 and TRBJ1-5, with a weak D call TRBD1 (5 bases). V lost 7 bases and J lost 0, with 7 bases in between. Germline values: CDR1 MNHEY, CDR2 SVGAGI. This CDR3 is built from 13 residues. The CDR3 nucleotides are TGTGCCAGCACCAGGGATAGCAATCAGCCCCAGCATTTT. It encodes CASTRDSNQPQHF.

The chain carries TRBV5-1 and TRBJ1-2; tentatively, D is TRBD1 (6 bases). Deletions cut 6 bases from V and 0 bases from J, with 15 bases between. The CDR3 extends over 15 amino acids. Germline CDR1 reads SGHRS; CDR2 reads YFSETQ. The CDR3 loop reads CASTDQQGANYGYTF. CDR3 bases: TGCGCCAGCACCGATCAACAGGGAGCTAACTATGGCTACACCTTC.

This chain uses TRBV27 with TRBJ1-2; D remains ambiguous. Germline loops: CDR1 MNHEY, CDR2 SMNVEV (reference sequence). The length of the CDR3 is 14 residues. Trimming removed 6 bases from V and 9 bases from J, with 20 bases in between. CDR3 protein: CASSLQEDPVRYTF. Here the CDR3 DNA reads TGTGCCAGCAGCCTCCAGGAGGACCCCGTGCGCTACACCTTC.

The CDR3 DNA reads as TGTGCCAGCCACCCTGGGGGGAGGGCGAACACTGAAGCTTTCTTT. Translating it yields CASHPGGRANTEAFF. J is TRBJ1-1 and V is TRBV2; TRBD1 might be the D (5 bases). Between the trimmed V and J ends, which lost 8 bases and 1 base, there was a span of 17 bases. The CDR3 runs 15 residues. Germline CDR1 SNHLY, CDR2 FYNNEI. Drawing the rest from reference TRBV2 and TRBJ1-1, the complete variable domain is EPEVTQTPSHQVTQMGQEVILRCVPISNHLYFYWYRQILGQKVEFLVSFYNNEISEKSEIFDDQFSVERPDGSNFTLKIRSTKLEDSAMYFCASHPGGRANTEAFFGQGTRLTVV.

This rearrangement joins TRBV11-3 to TRBJ2-3; D gene unclear. With 4 bases removed from V and 4 bases from J, the gap between germline ends came to 12 bases. The CDR3 runs to 14 residues. Germline V gives CDR1 SGHNT, CDR2 YENEEA. CDR3 sequence (DNA): TGTGCCAGCAGCTCTACCCTGGAGCCAGATACGCAGTATTTT. Protein product: CASSSTLEPDTQYF. Variable domain in full (rest from reference TRBV11-3 and TRBJ2-3): EAGVVQSPRYKIIEKKQPVAFWCNPISGHNTLYWYLQNLGQGPELLIRYENEEAVDDSQLPKDRFSAERLKGVDSTLKIQPAELGDSAVYLCASSSTLEPDTQYFGPGTRLTVL.

The rearrangement joins TRBV7-9 to TRBJ2-7; D gene ambiguous. V was cut by 1 base and J by 3 bases, with 13 bases left in between. Germline V CDR1 and CDR2: SEHNR, FQNEAQ (reference sequence). CDR3 length: 15 amino acids. The CDR3 bases are TGTGCCAGCAGCTTAGGCGTCCCAATTGTCTACGAGCAGTACTTC. This codes for CASSLGVPIVYEQYF. The full variable domain, in which reference TRBV7-9 and TRBJ2-7 provide the parts outside the CDR3, is DTGVSQNPRHKITKRGQNVTFRCDPISEHNRLYWYRQTLGQGPEFLTYFQNEAQLEKSRLLSDRFSAERPKGSFSTLEIQRTEQGDSAMYLCASSLGVPIVYEQYFGPGTRLTVT.

This chain links TRBV7-9 with TRBJ1-1; D call uncertain. The CDR3 consists of 13 residues. V was trimmed by 2 bases and J by 2 bases, leaving 6 bases between them. The V gene's germline CDR1 is SEHNR and CDR2 FQNEAQ (reference sequence). CDR3 protein: CASSLSGNTEAFF. In DNA, the CDR3 is TGTGCCAGCAGCTTATCCGGTAACACTGAAGCTTTCTTT.

The V call is TRBV19, the J call TRBJ2-7; 10 bases line up with TRBD1. CDR1 LNHDA and CDR2 SQIVND come from the germline V gene (reference sequence). V shed 5 bases and J 3 bases; nucleotides not matched to a gene: 7. The CDR3 has 15 residues. DNA for the CDR3: TGTGCCAGTAGTGCCGCGGGACAGGGGATCTACGAGCAGTACTTC. It codes for CASSAAGQGIYEQYF.

The chain combines TRBV29-1 with TRBJ1-1; D is ambiguous. Germline-derived CDR1 and CDR2 are SQVTM and ANQGSEA. V dropped 0 bases and J dropped 1 base, with 12 bases sitting between them. The CDR3 has 15 residues. CDR3 DNA sequence: TGCAGCGTTGAAGATCGCGGACTCCCGAACACTGAAGCTTTCTTT. Translating it yields CSVEDRGLPNTEAFF.